This T cell receptor beta chain emerged from a study of tissue T cells after allogeneic stem cell transplantation. The CDR3 extends over 12 amino acids. Per germline, CDR1 GKSSPN and CDR2 SITVG. V lost 4 bases, J lost 1 base, and 4 bases lay in between. In this sample, this clone turned up a few times. Mouse gene names and germline throughout. The CDR3 is cut off 1 residue early in the read; its end comes from the germline J gene. The protocol was immunoSEQ multiplex PCR, while the TCRdb copy is restricted to in-frame clones and leaves out a portion. This table has nearly 50,000 clones, roughly 73% appearing once.

The chain combines TRBV31 with TRBJ1-4; the D is unclear. This receptor was taken from a pool of C57BL/6 mice in good health. Input material: sorted cells pooled from one or two spleens. CDR3 sequence reads: CAWTSSNERLFF. The part of the CDR3 DNA that was read is TGTGCCTGGACAAGTTCCAACGAAAGATTATTT.